This T cell receptor (beta chain) was captured in a study of T cell changes during pregnancy in multiple sclerosis. Libraries were prepared by immunoSEQ multiplex PCR; TCRdb keeps only in-frame clonotypes and omits some of them. The repertoire holds 30,000 to 35,000 clones, with roughly 90% as singletons. In germline, CDR1 is MNHEY, CDR2 SVGAGI. The CDR3 runs to 12 residues. V lost 3 bases to trimming and J lost 4 bases, with 7 bases between them. The specimen comprised CD8+ T cells from peripheral blood mononuclear cells, sampled in the second trimester of pregnancy. The chain uses TRBV6-5 and TRBJ2-7; D is possibly TRBD1 (5 bases). The sequence came from a female donor with multiple sclerosis, enrolled in a pregnancy study. The CDR3 spells CASSYQGYEQYF. The CDR3 DNA sequence: TGTGCCAGCAGTTATCAGGGTTACGAGCAGTACTTC.